A single sample gave rise to the 27 T cell receptor beta chains below, sequenced in a study of blood T cells in healthy people across ages. Then a second PCR, running roughly 7 to 11 cycles, was carried out with a sample-barcoded 5' primer and a J-beta primer mix. TCRdb reanalysed the 5' RACE reads using MiXCR and keeps one entry per CDR3 protein. Of some 900,000 distinct CDR3 sequences listed, 25% to 30% are singletons. Sequencing was carried out using blood. These receptors originate from a woman of 80 years or more in good health.

This clonotype turned up a few times. The chain joins TRBV12-3 or TRBV12-4 to TRBJ1-4; D is ambiguous. V gave up 0 bases and J gave up 10 bases, with 9 bases separating them. The CDR3 loop spans 13 amino acids. The CDR3 DNA is TGTGCCAGCAGTTTAGCGTTGAGGGCAAAACTGTTTTTT. Residues: CASSLALRAKLFF.

A note on this clonotype: A much larger clone differs from this one at a single base, so this may be a read error. This chain uses TRBV12-3 or TRBV12-4 with TRBJ1-2, with D perhaps matching TRBD1 (5 bases). The V gene lost 3 bases and the J gene lost 4 bases, with 12 bases spanning the gap. The CDR3 has 14 amino acids. CDR3 region: CASSLGEAAYGYTF. CDR3 nucleotides: TGTGCCAGCAGTTTGGGGGAAGCTGCCTATGGCTACACCTTC.

This clonotype was seen many times. The chain carries TRBV28 and TRBJ2-1; weak D call: TRBD2 (6 bases). The germline V gene encodes CDR1 MDHEN and CDR2 SYDVKM. The CDR3 is 13 residues long. V was pared by 8 bases and J by 6 bases, with 14 bases between. CDR3 coding DNA: TGTGCCAGCCGGGCGGGGCCAAGCAATGAGCAGTTCTTC. It specifies CASRAGPSNEQFF.

This clonotype was seen many times. The J gene is TRBJ2-7, the V gene TRBV6-5; 11 bases are a match to TRBD1. The junction had 7 bases not matched to a gene; V was cut back by 2 bases and J by 7 bases. The CDR3 has 15 residues. Germline V lookup: CDR1 MNHEY, CDR2 SVGAGI. The CDR3 here is CASSYPGQGAREQYF. CDR3 DNA sequence: TGTGCCAGCAGTTACCCCGGACAGGGGGCGAGGGAGCAGTACTTC.

Written as DNA, the CDR3 is TGTGCCAGCAGTACCGCGGGGGGACCAAACAATGAGCAGTTCTTC. Its protein product is CASSTAGGPNNEQFF. This chain uses TRBV28 with TRBJ2-1; 8 bases fit TRBD2. CDR1 is MDHEN, CDR2 SYDVKM, per germline. V gave up 5 bases and J gave up 5 bases; unmatched junction bases: 8. This CDR3 is 15 amino acids long.

The table lists this clonotype with a few counts. The chain uses TRBV20-1 and TRBJ2-1, with D tentatively TRBD2 (5 bases). Germline-derived CDR1 and CDR2 are DFQATT and SNEGSKA (reference sequence). The V end was cut by 6 bases, the J end by 5 bases, with 20 bases between. This CDR3 has 15 residues. In DNA form, the CDR3 reads TGCAGTGCCGTATTTCCGGGAACGGGCAACAATGAGCAGTTCTTC. Amino acids: CSAVFPGTGNNEQFF.

This rearrangement joins TRBV5-1 to TRBJ1-4; the match to TRBD1 covers 10 bases. This CDR3 comprises 16 residues. Germline V gene lookup returns CDR1 SGHRS and CDR2 YFSETQ. The J segment lost 6 bases and the V segment lost 2 bases, leaving 7 bases of the junction unmatched. Here the CDR3 reads CASSFGQGTGDEKLFF. CDR3 nucleotides: TGCGCCAGCAGCTTCGGACAAGGGACAGGGGATGAAAAACTGTTTTTT.

The chain combines TRBV7-9 with TRBJ2-5; a weak D match, TRBD2 (6 bases). Trimming shortened V by 5 bases and J by 2 bases, and 18 bases separated the two germline ends. Germline assignment: CDR1 SEHNR and CDR2 FQNEAQ (reference sequence). The CDR3 contains 16 residues. The CDR3 loop is CASSTTARAGQETQYF. CDR3 bases: TGTGCCAGCAGCACTACGGCAAGAGCGGGTCAAGAGACCCAGTACTTC. The full variable domain, rest sourced from reference TRBV7-9 and TRBJ2-5, is DTGVSQNPRHKITKRGQNVTFRCDPISEHNRLYWYRQTLGQGPEFLTYFQNEAQLEKSRLLSDRFSAERPKGSFSTLEIQRTEQGDSAMYLCASSTTARAGQETQYFGPGTRLLVL.

The chain combines TRBV5-4 with TRBJ2-3; D might be TRBD2 (6 bases). V lost 4 bases and J lost 6, with 21 bases in between. Looked up from germline, CDR1 is SGHNT and CDR2 is YYREEE (reference sequence). CDR3 length: 16 residues. CDR3 amino acids: CASSPSMQRVVDTQYF. The CDR3 coding sequence is TGTGCCAGCAGCCCGTCGATGCAGCGGGTCGTCGATACGCAGTATTTT.

This clonotype was picked up many times. The chain uses TRBV10-1 and TRBJ2-7; D unclear. The CDR3 runs to 14 residues. Germline CDR1 reads WNHNN; CDR2 reads SYGVQD (reference sequence). V was trimmed by 4 bases and J by 5 bases, leaving 15 bases between them. CDR3 protein: CASSVGGVRDEQYF. The CDR3 DNA sequence: TGCGCCAGCAGTGTCGGCGGCGTTAGGGACGAGCAGTACTTC.

J is TRBJ2-3 and V is TRBV5-1, with 9 bases fitting TRBD1. V dropped 4 bases and J dropped 3; count of bases not matched to a gene: 15. The germline CDR1 and CDR2 sequences are SGHRS and YFSETQ. The CDR3 runs to 18 residues. This chain's CDR3 is CASSPKKIGGQGTDTQYF. CDR3 nucleotides: TGCGCCAGCAGCCCTAAAAAAATTGGGGGACAGGGAACAGATACGCAGTATTTT.

This clonotype was seen only a few times. Since a much larger clone is just one base distant, this may be a read error. V and J are TRBV7-2 and TRBJ2-7; weak D call: TRBD1 (6 bases). Germline loops: CDR1 SGHTA, CDR2 FQGNSA. CDR3 length equals 15 residues. The germline V and J ends were trimmed by 4 bases and 7 bases, with 20 bases remaining between them. In nucleotides, the CDR3 is TGTGCCAGCAGCTACTCACAGGGCTCCTACAATGAGCAGTACTTC. Translating gives CASSYSQGSYNEQYF.

The chain has TRBV6-2 or TRBV6-3 and TRBJ2-1; TRBD2 is a possible D gene (5 bases). The CDR3 is 15 amino acids. Germline CDR1 MNHEY, CDR2 SVGEGT. The germline V and J ends were trimmed by 7 bases and 2 bases, with 15 bases remaining between them. The CDR3 nucleotides read TGTGCCAGCAAAGCCCGGCCGGGAACCTACAATGAGCAGTTCTTC. Translating gives CASKARPGTYNEQFF.

This clonotype was counted at least ten times. The rearrangement uses TRBV7-9 and TRBJ2-3; 7 bases fit TRBD1. V was clipped by 1 base and J by 5 bases; unmatched bases: 6. Germline CDR1 reads SEHNR; CDR2 reads FQNEAQ (reference sequence). The CDR3 runs to 15 residues. The CDR3 region is CASSLEGAELDTQYF. DNA of the CDR3: TGTGCCAGCAGCTTAGAGGGGGCCGAATTAGATACGCAGTATTTT. The full variable domain, its missing parts supplied by reference TRBV7-9 and TRBJ2-3, is DTGVSQNPRHKITKRGQNVTFRCDPISEHNRLYWYRQTLGQGPEFLTYFQNEAQLEKSRLLSDRFSAERPKGSFSTLEIQRTEQGDSAMYLCASSLEGAELDTQYFGPGTRLTVL.

V usage is TRBV10-3 and J usage is TRBJ2-7, with 8 bases aligning to TRBD1. The end of the DNA fits TRBJ2-5 better, so the J call may be wrong. This CDR3 is 14 amino acids long. Germline assignment: CDR1 ENHRY and CDR2 SYGVKD. CDR3 sequence reads: CAIKGAGGGETQYF. DNA for the CDR3: TGTGCCATCAAGGGGGCAGGGGGCGGAGAGACCCAGTACTTC.

At least ten counts were recorded for this clonotype. This chain uses TRBV6-5 with TRBJ2-5, with D perhaps matching TRBD2 (5 bases). Trimming took 4 bases from V and 5 from J, leaving 14 bases between them. The germline gives CDR1 MNHEY, CDR2 SVGAGI. The CDR3 spans 14 residues. The DNA of the CDR3 is TGTGCCAGCAGTTGGGTGAGGGCCCGGGAGACCCAGTACTTC. This sequence encodes CASSWVRARETQYF.

The sample holds a few counts of this clonotype. The chain recombines TRBV24-1 with TRBJ2-1; TRBD2 matches at 10 bases. CDR1 and CDR2 from the germline V gene are KGHDR and SFDVKD. The trim removed 7 bases at V and 4 bases at J, leaving 6 bases unmatched. The CDR3 length is 15 residues. The CDR3 DNA sequence: TGTGCCACCAGGAAGAGCGGGGGGGTTTACAATGAGCAGTTCTTC. Protein product: CATRKSGGVYNEQFF.

CDR3 in DNA: TGTGCCAGCAGGGCAGCGGGGGGGTCCTACGAGCAGTACTTC. Translating gives CASRAAGGSYEQYF. The genes are TRBV7-2 and TRBJ2-7; 10 nucleotides agree with TRBD2. The germline CDR1 and CDR2 sequences are SGHTA and FQGNSA. The CDR3 loop spans 14 amino acids. Trimming at V came to 6 bases and at J to 1 base, leaving 3 bases not matched to a gene.

This clonotype has a handful of counts. The chain carries TRBV3-1 and TRBJ1-1; no reliable D call. Germline V gene sequence: CDR1 LGHDT, CDR2 YNNKEL (reference sequence). This CDR3 is built from 14 residues. The V and J ends lost 1 base and 2 bases respectively, with 8 bases between them. Here the CDR3 reads CASSQVGFNTEAFF. CDR3 DNA sequence: TGTGCCAGCAGCCAAGTGGGCTTCAACACTGAAGCTTTCTTT.

As to this clonotype: One end of the junction is discordant with germline, which a read error may explain. The chain combines TRBV7-9 with TRBJ1-2; D possibly corresponds to TRBD1 (5 bases). This CDR3 region has 14 residues. Germline lookup yields CDR1 SEHNR and CDR2 FQNEAQ (reference sequence). The CDR3 loop is CASSFSKQVYRYTF. The CDR3 nucleotides read TGTGCCAGCAGCTTCTCAAAACAGGTCTATCGCTACACCTTC.

The table lists this clonotype with a few counts. The rearrangement joins TRBV5-1 to TRBJ2-2, with TRBD1 identical over 9 bases. Germline trimming cut 4 bases from V and 6 bases from J; bases unmatched to any gene: 10. The CDR3 is 16 amino acids. Germline V gene lookup returns CDR1 SGHRS and CDR2 YFSETQ. DNA of the CDR3: TGCGCCAGCAGCAAGACTCCGGGACAGGGTGCCGGGGAGCTGTTTTTT. This sequence encodes CASSKTPGQGAGELFF.

This clonotype was counted many times. V usage is TRBV18 and J usage is TRBJ2-1, with D unresolved. Germline V gene sequence: CDR1 KGHSH, CDR2 LQKENI. Trimming cost V 4 bases and J 5 bases, with 9 bases left between them. The length of the CDR3 is 13 residues. The CDR3 DNA reads TGTGCCAGCTCACTAACGGGTGACAATGAGCAGTTCTTC. It yields the protein CASSLTGDNEQFF.

This sequence joins TRBV5-1 and TRBJ2-1; unclear D gene. The CDR3 extends over 15 amino acids. In germline, CDR1 is SGHRS, CDR2 YFSETQ. The V gene lost 1 base and the J gene lost 7 bases, with 15 bases spanning the gap. The CDR3 DNA sequence: TGCGCCAGCAGCTTGATTCGGTCGAGTCCTAATGAGCAGTTCTTC. Translation: CASSLIRSSPNEQFF.

The chain combines TRBV5-4 with TRBJ2-2, with a weak D call TRBD1 (6 bases). The ends were cut back, 0 bases at V and 7 bases at J, with 13 bases in the middle. There are 15 residues in the CDR3. The germline V gene encodes CDR1 SGHNT and CDR2 YYREEE (reference sequence). CDR3 in DNA: TGTGCCAGCAGCTTGGCCGATAGGGGGAGCGGGGAGCTGTTTTTT. Protein product: CASSLADRGSGELFF.

In its sample, this clonotype was seen once. The chain employs TRBV11-2 and TRBJ1-1; TRBD1 might be the D (5 bases). The ends were cut back, 4 bases at V and 7 bases at J, with 16 bases in the middle. Germline V gives CDR1 SGHAT, CDR2 FQNNGV. CDR3 length: 14 amino acids. CDR3 nucleotide sequence: TGTGCCAGCAGCTCGGGGCCCGGGCGGGTTGAAGCTTTCTTT. It encodes CASSSGPGRVEAFF. Full variable domain (missing parts from reference TRBV11-2 and TRBJ1-1): EAGVAQSPRYKIIEKRQSVAFWCNPISGHATLYWYQQILGQGPKLLIQFQNNGVVDDSQLPKDRFSAERLKGVDSTLKIQPAKLEDSAVYLCASSSGPGRVEAFFGQGTRLTVV.

This clonotype was observed a single time. The rearrangement joins TRBV20-1 to TRBJ2-5, with D possibly being TRBD1 or TRBD2 (5 bases each). This CDR3 region has 15 residues. The germline V gene encodes CDR1 DFQATT and CDR2 SNEGSKA (reference sequence). The germline V and J ends were trimmed by 3 bases and 1 base, with 15 bases remaining between them. CDR3 sequence: CSASPLWDAQETQYF. CDR3 DNA: TGCAGTGCTAGCCCACTATGGGACGCCCAAGAGACCCAGTACTTC.

As concerns this clonotype: A much more abundant neighbour one base away suggests this may be a read error. CDR3 sequence (DNA): TGTGCCGGCAGTTACTCCGCGGTCCGGACCCAGTACTTC. Protein: CAGSYSAVRTQYF. The V gene is TRBV6-2 or TRBV6-3, the J gene TRBJ2-7; D gene unclear. The DNA end favors TRBJ2-5, so the J call may be wrong. CDR3 length equals 13 residues. The germline V gene encodes CDR1 MNHEY and CDR2 SVGEGT.